The 13 T cell receptor beta chains presented below share a single source sample, sequenced in a study of T cell clusters in autoimmune cytopenias. TRB amplification used 250 ng of peripheral blood genomic DNA. One tube held mixed TRB-A and TRB-B primer pools for touch-down PCR. TCRdb re-called the multiplex PCR reads and catalogs CDR3 proteins one per entry, DNA excluded. This repertoire comprises under 3,500 distinct CDR3 sequences; its ten largest clones make up 20% to 25%. Sequenced material: peripheral blood. The receptors shown here come from a human donor with an autoimmune cytopenia or autoimmune hepatitis (not recorded which).

This clonotype is deemed medium-sized by its frequency. The V call is TRBV4-2, the J call TRBJ2-7. The germline CDR1 and CDR2 sequences are LGHNA and YNFKEQ. This CDR3 has 14 amino acids. CDR3 sequence reads: CASSQEERAYEQYF.

Its frequency marks this clonotype as medium-sized. The V call is TRBV6-1, the J call TRBJ2-5; TCRdb calls TRBD1, which cannot be checked without DNA. Per the germline V gene, CDR1 is MNHNS and CDR2 is SASEGT. This CDR3 contains 14 residues. CDR3: CASSVMSVQETQYF.

The rearrangement joins TRBV20-1 to TRBJ2-7; the TCRdb D gene call, TRBD1, has no DNA to confirm it. Germline V gene sequence: CDR1 DFQATT, CDR2 SNEGSKA (reference sequence). The CDR3 is 13 residues long. The CDR3 loop is CSAGGPGADEQYF.

The rearrangement uses TRBV6-2 or TRBV6-3 and TRBJ2-7; TCRdb's D gene call, TRBD1, goes unchecked for lack of DNA. Germline assignment: CDR1 MNHEY and CDR2 SVGEGT. This CDR3 contains 14 residues. CDR3 sequence reads: CATYMGASDYEQYF.

This clonotype counts as medium-sized by frequency. The chain carries TRBV5-4 and TRBJ2-7. The germline gives CDR1 SGHNT, CDR2 YYREEE (reference sequence). This CDR3 has 11 residues. CDR3 residues: CASSGPYEQYF.

This clonotype shows up as medium-sized by frequency. The V call is TRBV6-2 or TRBV6-3, the J call TRBJ2-7; TCRdb's D gene call, TRBD1, goes unchecked for lack of DNA. The CDR3 has 14 amino acids. The germline V gene has CDR1 MNHEY and CDR2 SVGEGT. CDR3 amino acids: CASVTTGSSYEQYF.

Its frequency marks this clonotype as medium-sized. The chain has TRBV6-6 and TRBJ2-1; TCRdb proposes TRBD1, but this gene call is untestable without DNA. The CDR3 contains 14 residues. The germline V gene has CDR1 MNHNY and CDR2 SVGAGI (reference sequence). CDR3 loop: CASTEGTGYNEQFF.

The rearrangement joins TRBV7-2 to TRBJ2-1; TCRdb's assignment of TRBD2 cannot be checked, as there is no DNA. CDR1 is SGHTA, CDR2 FQGNSA, per germline. The CDR3 contains 17 residues. CDR3 in amino acids: CASSFLPSGGRGDEQFF.

Its frequency marks this clonotype as medium-sized. The chain links TRBV5-1 to TRBJ2-2. The CDR3 length is 13 residues. Looked up from germline, CDR1 is SGHRS and CDR2 is YFSETQ. CDR3 sequence reads: CASSLGHTGELFF.

In terms of frequency, this clonotype is medium-sized (0.01 to 0.1%). The rearrangement links TRBV18 to TRBJ1-1. From germline, CDR1 is KGHSH and CDR2 LQKENI. This CDR3 region has 13 residues. The CDR3: CASSNAMNTEAFF.

This sequence joins TRBV13 and TRBJ2-7; absent DNA, TCRdb's TRBD1 call cannot be checked. CDR3 length: 14 amino acids. Germline V CDR1 and CDR2: PRHDT, FYEKMQ (reference sequence). The CDR3 sequence: CASSPRQGSHEQYF.

This clonotype is called medium-sized based on its frequency. The chain employs TRBV12-3 or TRBV12-4 and TRBJ2-7; absent DNA, TCRdb's TRBD1 call cannot be checked. CDR3 length equals 13 residues. The CDR3 here is CASKGTEGYEQYF.

The chain joins TRBV7-9 to TRBJ1-1; the TCRdb D gene call, TRBD1, has no DNA to confirm it. Germline loops: CDR1 SEHNR, CDR2 FQNEAQ (reference sequence). The CDR3 sequence is 16 residues long. CDR3 sequence: CASSPRGEIMNTEAFF.